This T cell receptor (beta chain) was documented in a study of blood T cell repertoires in COVID-19. Seattle-derived patients entered the study during active infection and were followed longitudinally. Sequenced by immunoSEQ multiplex PCR; TCRdb stores in-frame clones only, minus some. The data hold over 100,000 clones, with roughly 86% observed a single time. Germline V gene sequence: CDR1 PRHDT, CDR2 FYEKMQ (reference sequence). The germline V and J ends were trimmed by 5 bases and 0 bases, with 10 bases remaining between them. This CDR3 has 14 residues. The chain uses TRBV13 and TRBJ1-1; D call uncertain. Sequenced material: peripheral blood. The sequence was obtained from an older woman with COVID-19, enrolled during active disease. CDR3 amino acids: CASSPTIMNTEAFF. In DNA form, the CDR3 reads TGTGCCAGCAGCCCGACAATTATGAACACTGAAGCTTTCTTT.